The rows below give T cell receptor beta chains drawn from one sample of a study of technical replicates of blood from a handful of donors. This table comes from immunoSEQ multiplex PCR, and its TCRdb copy is limited to in-frame clones, with some not included. The table shows approximately 16,000 clones, with 85% to 90% occurring only once. Sequenced input: PBMCs. The receptor source for this set is a human donor in good health. Both conserved end residues are part of each CDR3. D genes are given only for firm matches. Only part of the rows carry a size: once, few, many, or a class if the clone is expanded.

V	length	D	J	size	DNA	CDR3
TRBV27	15	NA	TRBJ1-1	NA	TGTGCCAGCAGTTCCGAAGCGGCGGGTGACACTGAAGCTTTCTTT	CASSSEAAGDTEAFF
TRBV4-2	17	TRBD2	TRBJ2-1	NA	TGTGCCAGCAGCCAAGGACTAGCGGGAGGGGATTGGGATGAGCAGTTCTTC	CASSQGLAGGDWDEQFF
TRBV19	14	NA	TRBJ2-1	once	TGTGCCAGTAGTACTGACAGTTCCTACAATGAGCAGTTCTTC	CASSTDSSYNEQFF
TRBV7-3	13	NA	TRBJ2-3	NA	TGTGCCAGCAGCTCTCACCCGGCAGATACGCAGTATTTT	CASSSHPADTQYF
TRBV5-1	15	TRBD1	TRBJ1-3	NA	TGCGCCAGCAGCTCGGGGGCAGGGGGCCGAAACACCATATATTTT	CASSSGAGGRNTIYF
TRBV18	18	NA	TRBJ2-4	NA	TGTGCCAGCTCACCATCGATCACAGGCCAACCATGGGGAAACATTCAGTACTTC	CASSPSITGQPWGNIQYF
TRBV5-1	16	TRBD2	TRBJ2-1	NA	TGCGCCAGCAGCCCCCCGACTAGCGGGGCCTACAATGAGCAGTTCTTC	CASSPPTSGAYNEQFF
TRBV2	17	TRBD2	TRBJ2-1	NA	TGTGCCAGCAGTGATGACCTAGCGGGGGAAAACTACAATGAGCAGTTCTTC	CASSDDLAGENYNEQFF
TRBV7-8	16	TRBD2	TRBJ2-7	NA	TGTGCCAGCAGCTTAGTGGGGGGGCGGGAGGAGTCCGGGCAGTACTTC	CASSLVGGREESGQYF
TRBV5-1	15	NA	TRBJ2-5	NA	TGCGCCAGCAGCTTGGCCATGGGGACTCAGGAGACCCAGTACTTC	CASSLAMGTQETQYF
TRBV7-2	13	TRBD1	TRBJ1-5	NA	TGTGCCAGCAGCTTCCAGGGGGATCAGCCCCAGCATTTT	CASSFQGDQPQHF
TRBV7-9	13	NA	TRBJ1-5	few	TGTGCCAGCCGTGGGGAGAACGATCAGCCCCAGCATTTT	CASRGENDQPQHF
TRBV7-9	15	TRBD2	TRBJ2-7	NA	TGTGCCAGCAGTTCAGGACTAGCGGGAGTTGAAGAGCAGTACTTC	CASSSGLAGVEEQYF
TRBV29-1	18	TRBD2	TRBJ2-1	NA	TGCAGCGTTGAGGACGGTGGGACTAGCGGGAGGGCCCTCAATGAGCAGTTCTTC	CSVEDGGTSGRALNEQFF
TRBV21-1	13	NA	TRBJ1-2	NA	TGTGCCAGCAGCAAAAGGCGAGGGAACGGCTACACCTTC	CASSKRRGNGYTF
TRBV6-4	14	TRBD2	TRBJ2-7	few	TGTGCCAGCAGTGACGGGACTAGCGGGAGCGAGCAGTACTTC	CASSDGTSGSEQYF
TRBV10-3	13	NA	TRBJ1-1	NA	TGTGCCATCAGTTCCGAAGAGGGATCTGCAGCTTTCTTT	CAISSEEGSAAFF
TRBV2	14	TRBD2	TRBJ2-3	NA	TGTGCCAGCAGTGATGGAGCGGGAACAGATACGCAGTATTTT	CASSDGAGTDTQYF
TRBV7-6	16	NA	TRBJ2-2	NA	TGTGCCAGCAGCTTAGTTGGCGGAGGGAACACCGGGGAGCTGTTTTTT	CASSLVGGGNTGELFF
TRBV5-6	14	NA	TRBJ2-1	once	TGTGCCAGCACCCTTAAGTCTAGGGGTAATGAGCAGTTCTTC	CASTLKSRGNEQFF
TRBV18	13	TRBD2	TRBJ2-2	once	TGTGCCAGCTCACCAAGCGGGAACGGGGAGCTGTTTTTT	CASSPSGNGELFF
TRBV27	15	TRBD1	TRBJ1-1	NA	TGTGCCAGCAGTCCCCGTCAGGGGGCGCGCACTGAAGCTTTCTTT	CASSPRQGARTEAFF
TRBV18	15	TRBD2	TRBJ2-5	NA	TGTGCCAGCTCACCCGCGGCGGGAGGGGGAGAGACCCAGTACTTC	CASSPAAGGGETQYF
TRBV28	14	NA	TRBJ2-2	NA	TGTGCCAGCCTGGGGGACACCAACACCGGGGAGCTGTTTTTT	CASLGDTNTGELFF
TRBV19	10	NA	TRBJ1-5	NA	TGTGCCAGTAATGAGCAGCCCCAGCATTTT	CASNEQPQHF
TRBV6-1	11	NA	TRBJ2-1	NA	TGTGCCAGCAATCTAGACAGTGAGCAGTTCTTC	CASNLDSEQFF
TRBV11-2	14	TRBD1	TRBJ2-2	NA	TGTGCCAGCAGCACCACAGGGGCCACCGGGGAGCTGTTTTTT	CASSTTGATGELFF
TRBV11-3	14	NA	TRBJ2-1	NA	TGTGCCAGCAGCTTATCTGGCGGGAATAATGAGCAGTTCTTC	CASSLSGGNNEQFF
TRBV7-2	16	TRBD2	TRBJ2-1	NA	TGTGCCAGCAGCTTAGCGGGGACTAGTTGGTACAATGAGCAGTTCTTC	CASSLAGTSWYNEQFF
TRBV30	14	NA	TRBJ1-2	NA	TGTGCCTGGATCACAGCTCCCTCTAACTATGGCTACACCTTC	CAWITAPSNYGYTF
TRBV19	15	TRBD2	TRBJ2-1	once	TGTGCCAGTAGTATTGTAGCGGGGGCCTACAATGAGCAGTTCTTC	CASSIVAGAYNEQFF
TRBV5-6	16	TRBD1	TRBJ2-1	NA	TGTGCCAGCAGCCCACTTAGAGCAGGGGGCTACAATGAGCAGTTCTTC	CASSPLRAGGYNEQFF
TRBV6-1	14	TRBD2	TRBJ2-1	NA	TGTGCCAGCAGGCCCGGGACTAGCAACTCTTGGCAGTTCTTC	CASRPGTSNSWQFF
TRBV15	15	TRBD2	TRBJ2-1	NA	TGTGCCACCAGTGGTAGCGGGAGCTCCTACAATGAGCAGTTCTTC	CATSGSGSSYNEQFF
TRBV18	13	NA	TRBJ2-5	NA	TGTGCCAGCTCACCACCGAGTTTAGAGACCCAGTACTTC	CASSPPSLETQYF
TRBV12-5	21	TRBD2	TRBJ2-1	once	TGTGCTAGTGGTGCATCCTATACGGGACTAGCGGGAGGACGATTGTACAATGAGCAGTTCTTC	CASGASYTGLAGGRLYNEQFF
TRBV18	15	TRBD1	TRBJ1-2	NA	TGTGCCAGCTCACTTGGGACAGCCGCTACAAATGGCTACACCTTC	CASSLGTAATNGYTF
TRBV5-1	16	TRBD1	TRBJ2-5	NA	TGCGCCAGCAGCCCGTACGGGACAGGGGGCCAAGAGACCCAGTACTTC	CASSPYGTGGQETQYF
TRBV2	13	TRBD1	TRBJ2-5	few	TGTGCCAGCAGGTTCACAGGGGAAGAGACCCAGTACTTC	CASRFTGEETQYF
TRBV5-1	14	NA	TRBJ2-7	NA	TGCGCCAGCAGCTTATGGACAGAGGCCCACGAGCAGTACTTC	CASSLWTEAHEQYF
TRBV11-2	14	TRBD2	TRBJ2-7	NA	TGTGCCAGCAGCAAACTAGCGGGTCCCTACGAGCAGTACTTC	CASSKLAGPYEQYF
TRBV7-8	16	NA	TRBJ1-1	NA	TGTGCCAGCAGCTTGGGACATGTGTACATGAACACTGAAGCTTTCTTT	CASSLGHVYMNTEAFF
TRBV20-1	11	NA	TRBJ1-2	NA	TGCAGTGGGTTAGCTAACTATGGCTACACCTTC	CSGLANYGYTF
TRBV9	17	TRBD2	TRBJ2-5	few	TGTGCCAGCAGCGTAGGTCTAGCGGGAGGGTCGGGGGAGACCCAGTACTTC	CASSVGLAGGSGETQYF
TRBV7-2	16	NA	TRBJ2-7	NA	TGTGCCAGCAGCTCCCCCCTAGCACGAGCGGGCCACGAGCAGTACTTC	CASSSPLARAGHEQYF
TRBV11-1	13	NA	TRBJ1-5	few	TGTGCCAGCGCAAGGGGGTGGAATCAGCCCCAGCATTTT	CASARGWNQPQHF
TRBV5-6	13	NA	TRBJ1-2	few	TGTGCCAGCAGCTTGGCAGGTGGCCATGGCTACACCTTC	CASSLAGGHGYTF
TRBV5-1	14	NA	TRBJ1-1	NA	TGCGCCAGCAGCATGCGAGACAGGAACACTGAAGCTTTCTTT	CASSMRDRNTEAFF
TRBV10-2	13	NA	TRBJ2-7	NA	TGCGCCAGCAGTGGACGGGAGAGCGACGAGCAGTACTTC	CASSGRESDEQYF
TRBV19	17	TRBD1	TRBJ2-5	NA	TGTGCCAGTAGTGAGGGGGGACAGGCTCCCGGGTTGGAGACCCAGTACTTC	CASSEGGQAPGLETQYF
TRBV19	15	TRBD1	TRBJ2-6	NA	TGTGCCAGTCGGACAGGGAGCTCTGGGGCCAACGTCCTGACTTTC	CASRTGSSGANVLTF
TRBV2	19	TRBD2	TRBJ2-1	NA	TGTGCCAGCAGCGCTACCCTACTAGCGGGAAAGAGCTCCTACAATGAGCAGTTCTTC	CASSATLLAGKSSYNEQFF
TRBV5-1	14	TRBD1	TRBJ2-1	once	TGCGCCAGCAAGAAGGACAGGAGCTACAATGAGCAGTTCTTC	CASKKDRSYNEQFF
TRBV27	13	NA	TRBJ1-2	NA	TGTGCCAGCAGTTTTACCCTGGCAGGGGGCTACACCTTC	CASSFTLAGGYTF
TRBV4-1	14	TRBD2	TRBJ2-7	NA	TGCGCCAGCAGCCTCGGCCTAGCGGGTTACGAGCAGTACTTC	CASSLGLAGYEQYF
TRBV10-3	16	NA	TRBJ2-2	NA	TGTGCCATCAGTGAGTCCTTGCGGTCGAACACCGGGGAGCTGTTTTTT	CAISESLRSNTGELFF
TRBV6-5	12	NA	TRBJ1-2	NA	TGTGCCAGCAGGCCCGGAGATAGAGGCTACACCTTC	CASRPGDRGYTF
TRBV2	13	TRBD1	TRBJ2-7	few	TGTGCCGCCTCAGGGGGCGGTTCCTACGAGCAGTACTTC	CAASGGGSYEQYF
TRBV2	15	NA	TRBJ1-3	NA	TGTGCCAGCAGTGAAGAACAGGGTAGGGGAAACACCATATATTTT	CASSEEQGRGNTIYF